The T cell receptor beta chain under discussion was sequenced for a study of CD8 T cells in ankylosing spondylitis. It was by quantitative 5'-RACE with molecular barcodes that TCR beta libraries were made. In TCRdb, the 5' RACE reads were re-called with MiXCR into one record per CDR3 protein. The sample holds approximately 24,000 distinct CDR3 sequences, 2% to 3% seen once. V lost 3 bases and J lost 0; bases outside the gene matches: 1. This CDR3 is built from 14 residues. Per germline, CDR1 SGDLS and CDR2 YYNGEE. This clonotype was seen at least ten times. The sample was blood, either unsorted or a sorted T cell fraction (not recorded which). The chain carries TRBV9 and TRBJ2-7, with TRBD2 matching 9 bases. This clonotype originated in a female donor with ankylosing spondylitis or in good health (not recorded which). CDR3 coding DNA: TGTGCCAGCAGCGCTAGCGGGAACTCCTACGAGCAGTACTTC. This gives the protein CASSASGNSYEQYF.